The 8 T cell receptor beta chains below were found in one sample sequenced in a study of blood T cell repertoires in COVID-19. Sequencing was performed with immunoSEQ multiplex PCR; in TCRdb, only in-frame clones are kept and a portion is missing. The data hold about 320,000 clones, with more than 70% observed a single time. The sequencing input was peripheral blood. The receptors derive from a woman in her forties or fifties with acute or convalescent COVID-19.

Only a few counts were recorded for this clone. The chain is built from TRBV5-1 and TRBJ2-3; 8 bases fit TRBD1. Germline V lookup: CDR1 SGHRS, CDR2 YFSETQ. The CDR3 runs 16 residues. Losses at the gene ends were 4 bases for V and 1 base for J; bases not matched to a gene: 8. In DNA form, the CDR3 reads TGCGCCAGCAGCCATGCGGACAGGGTAGGCACAGATACGCAGTATTTT. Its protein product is CASSHADRVGTDTQYF.

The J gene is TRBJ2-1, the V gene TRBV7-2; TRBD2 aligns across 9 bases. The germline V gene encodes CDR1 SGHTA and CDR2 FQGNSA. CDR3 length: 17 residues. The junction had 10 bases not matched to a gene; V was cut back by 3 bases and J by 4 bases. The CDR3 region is CASSLRLAGSWYNEQFF. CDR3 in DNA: TGTGCCAGCAGCTTGCGGCTAGCGGGGTCCTGGTACAATGAGCAGTTCTTC.

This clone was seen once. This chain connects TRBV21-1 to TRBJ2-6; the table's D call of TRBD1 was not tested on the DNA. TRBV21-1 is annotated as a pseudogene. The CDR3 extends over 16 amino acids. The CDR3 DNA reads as TGTGCCAGCAGCAAAGACCAGAACTCTGGGGCCAACGTCCTGACTTTC. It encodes CASSKDQNSGANVLTF.

CDR3 in amino acids: CASSPGTGAGLYGYTF. The DNA for the CDR3 is TGTGCCAGCTCACCAGGGACAGGGGCCGGACTCTATGGCTACACCTTC. The rearrangement uses TRBV18 and TRBJ1-2, with 10 bases aligning to TRBD1. This CDR3 is built from 16 residues. V was clipped by 2 bases and J by 4 bases; unmatched bases: 7. The germline CDR1 and CDR2 sequences are KGHSH and LQKENI. Looking up the rest from reference TRBV18 and TRBJ1-2 gives the full variable domain: NAGVMQNPRHLVRRRGQEARLRCSPMKGHSHVYWYRQLPEEGLKFMVYLQKENIIDESGMPKERFSAEFPKEGPSILRIQQVVRGDSAAYFCASSPGTGAGLYGYTFGSGTRLTVV.

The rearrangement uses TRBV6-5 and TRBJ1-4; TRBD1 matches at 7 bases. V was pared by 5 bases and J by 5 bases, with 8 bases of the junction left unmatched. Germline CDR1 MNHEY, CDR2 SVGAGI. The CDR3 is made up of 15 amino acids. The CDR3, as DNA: TGTGCCAGCAGTCGACGGACAGGACAGAATGAAAAACTGTTTTTT. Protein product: CASSRRTGQNEKLFF.

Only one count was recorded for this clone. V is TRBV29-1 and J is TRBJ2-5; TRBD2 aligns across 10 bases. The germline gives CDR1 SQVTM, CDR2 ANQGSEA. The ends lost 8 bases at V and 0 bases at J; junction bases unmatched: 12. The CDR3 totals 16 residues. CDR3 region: CSLRGFSGGYQETQYF. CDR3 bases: TGCAGCTTGCGGGGCTTTAGCGGGGGGTACCAAGAGACCCAGTACTTC.

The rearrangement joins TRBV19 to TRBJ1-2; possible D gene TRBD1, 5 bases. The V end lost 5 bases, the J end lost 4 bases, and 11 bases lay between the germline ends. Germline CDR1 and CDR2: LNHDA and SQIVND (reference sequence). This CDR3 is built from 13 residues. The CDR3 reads CASSDGGVYGYTF. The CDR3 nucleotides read TGTGCCAGTAGTGATGGGGGGGTCTATGGCTACACCTTC.

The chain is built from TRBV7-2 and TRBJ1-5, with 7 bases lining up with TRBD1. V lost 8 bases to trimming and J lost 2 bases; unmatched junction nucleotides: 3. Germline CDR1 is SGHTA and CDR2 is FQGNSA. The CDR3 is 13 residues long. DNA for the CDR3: TGTGCCAGCGGCGACAGGGGCAATCAGCCCCAGCATTTT. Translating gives CASGDRGNQPQHF.